This TCR beta chain stems from a study of neoadjuvant anti-PD-1 for oral cavity cancer. Background on the study: Before surgery, most patients got three to four biweekly 3 mg/kg nivolumab doses.

Repertoires were generated with immunoSEQ multiplex PCR, while TCRdb's copy carries only in-frame clones and drops some. Here the sample spans 12,000 or so clones, around 70% being singletons. CDR1 is SNHLY and CDR2 is FYNNEI in the germline V gene. This CDR3 has 15 residues. The V segment lost 2 bases and the J segment 4 bases; nucleotides outside the gene matches: 6. The sample's time point: after neoadjuvant nivolumab, at surgical resection. The sample here was PBMCs, taken after nivolumab (anti-PD-1) treatment. The chain links TRBV2 to TRBJ2-7, with 9 bases lining up with TRBD1. The source of this sequence is a person aged 35-80 years with oral cavity squamous cell carcinoma. The CDR3 region has the DNA TGTGCCAGCAGTGAATATTCGACAGGGGGTTACGAGCAGTACTTC. Translating gives CASSEYSTGGYEQYF.